The sequence of this TCR beta chain was determined in a study of T cells in Graves' hyperthyroidism and ophthalmopathy. V shed 6 bases and J 7 bases; nucleotides not matched to a gene: 7. The germline V gene has CDR1 DFQATT and CDR2 SNEGSKA (reference sequence). CDR3 size: 12 residues. Ten or more counts support this clonotype. RNA transcripts were the template for amplifying TCR beta CDR3 regions. Researchers ran a first-round RT-PCR on the TCR CDR3 using the HTBI primer set. TCRdb called the multiplex PCR reads again in MiXCR, with one record for every CDR3 protein. This sample yields about 350,000 distinct CDR3 sequences, of which roughly 14% are seen a single time; around 23% belongs to the top ten. No progression to ophthalmopathy during 18 months of follow-up defined stable disease. Patients were aged 18 to 65, had disease duration under 2 months, and had newly diagnosed hyperthyroidism. Each diagnosis was grounded in clinical symptoms, serum thyroxine and TRAb, thyroid ultrasound, and orbital computed tomography.

Sample: blood. J is TRBJ1-1 and V is TRBV20-1, with 8 bases aligning to TRBD1. The TCR originated in a woman aged 25 to 39 with Graves' hyperthyroidism. DNA for the CDR3: TGCAGTGCCCGCTGGGACAGGCGTGAAGCTTTCTTT. This gives the protein CSARWDRREAFF.